The 2 T cell receptor beta chains in this list originate from one sample, sequenced in a study of blood T cell repertoires in COVID-19. Repertoires were generated with immunoSEQ multiplex PCR, while TCRdb's copy carries only in-frame clones and drops some. The data hold 150,000 or so clones, with roughly 78% observed a single time. The sample comprised peripheral blood. These TCRs come from a human donor with acute or convalescent COVID-19. The donor label of this sample is uncertain.

The chain couples TRBV6-5 to TRBJ1-6; D possibly corresponds to TRBD1 (5 bases). Germline V gene data show CDR1 as MNHEY and CDR2 as SVGAGI. Trimming took off 8 bases at V and 10 bases at J, with 15 bases between the two ends. The CDR3 spans 13 residues. The CDR3 DNA follows: TGTGCCAGCTTTCACAGGAGTGACTCACCCCTCCACTTT. Protein sequence: CASFHRSDSPLHF.

The gene calls are TRBV4-1 and TRBJ2-1, with 10 positions matching TRBD2. CDR3 length: 17 amino acids. Germline V gene sequence: CDR1 MGHRA, CDR2 YSYEKL. After removal of 1 base from V and 6 bases from J, the junction contained 9 bases not matched to a gene. This CDR3 reads CASSQAPSGGVPNEQFF. The CDR3 nucleotides are TGCGCCAGCAGCCAAGCGCCGAGCGGGGGGGTACCCAATGAGCAGTTCTTC.